This TCR beta chain was captured in a study of human T cells and chemical hapten exposure. The overall study: Alopecia areata, totalis or universalis was found in mostly female patients. Regarding the study as a whole: As patch test score rose, PT1 expanded TCR counts tended to rise as well.

Library construction involved attaching unique molecular identifiers to individual cDNA molecules, which allowed quantitative, reproducible TCR counting. Original processing methods: The median was around 91,000 TCRs per sample, ranging roughly 20,000 to 690,600. Each CDR3 protein gets one entry after TCRdb re-called the RACE reads with MiXCR. These V and J calls rely on TCRdb rather than the paper's analysis. Among more than 80,000 distinct CDR3 sequences listed, under 11% were seen once. The time point is: patch test 2, 6 weeks after DPC sensitization. Treatment indicated: therapeutic diphenylcyclopropenone sensitization with weekly scalp DPC. Comment on this clonotype: Its antigen is unknown.

The TCR comes from a woman in her 50s with alopecia areata. Some clones in this sample may be carry-over from other donors' samples. The sequences come from whole blood, collected in connection with sensitization to the hapten diphenylcyclopropenone (DPC).

CDR3 loop: CASRTMYGYTF. The DNA of the CDR3 is TGTGCCAGCAGAACCATGTATGGCTACACCTTC. The V gene is TRBV6-5, the J gene TRBJ1-2, with unresolved D. Trimming cost V 6 bases and J 5 bases, with 7 bases left between them. Germline V lookup: CDR1 MNHEY, CDR2 SVGAGI. This CDR3 spans 11 amino acids.